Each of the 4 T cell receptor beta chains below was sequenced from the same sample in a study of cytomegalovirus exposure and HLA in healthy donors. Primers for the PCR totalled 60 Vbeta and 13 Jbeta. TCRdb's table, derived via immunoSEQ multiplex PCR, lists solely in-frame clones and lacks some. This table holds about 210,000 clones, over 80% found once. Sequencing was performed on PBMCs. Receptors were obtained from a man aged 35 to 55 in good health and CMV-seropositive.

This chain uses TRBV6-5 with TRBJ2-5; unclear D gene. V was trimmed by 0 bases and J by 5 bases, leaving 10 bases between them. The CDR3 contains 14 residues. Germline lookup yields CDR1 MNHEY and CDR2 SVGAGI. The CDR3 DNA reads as TGTGCCAGCAGTTACTCGAGGATGAAGGAGACCCAGTACTTC. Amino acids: CASSYSRMKETQYF.

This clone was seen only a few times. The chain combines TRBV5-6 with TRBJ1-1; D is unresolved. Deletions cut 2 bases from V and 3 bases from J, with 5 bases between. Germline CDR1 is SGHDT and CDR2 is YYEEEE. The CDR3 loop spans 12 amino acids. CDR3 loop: CASSLGDTEAFF. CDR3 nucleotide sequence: TGTGCCAGCAGCTTAGGAGACACTGAAGCTTTCTTT.

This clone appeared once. In DNA, the CDR3 is TGTGCCAGCATCGACAGGGAAAGAGGACCCTACGAGCAGTACTTC. Protein product: CASIDRERGPYEQYF. V usage is TRBV6-1 and J usage is TRBJ2-7; 7 bases match TRBD1. The junction had 11 bases not matched to a gene; V was cut back by 7 bases and J by 2 bases. The CDR3 has 15 amino acids. Germline V gene sequence: CDR1 MNHNS, CDR2 SASEGT.

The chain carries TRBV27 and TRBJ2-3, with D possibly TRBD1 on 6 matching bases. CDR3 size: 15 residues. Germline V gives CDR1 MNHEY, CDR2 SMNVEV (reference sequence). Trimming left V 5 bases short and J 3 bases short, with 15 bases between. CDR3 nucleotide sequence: TGTGCCAGCAGTCGCTGGGACACAGGGACAGATACGCAGTATTTT. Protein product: CASSRWDTGTDTQYF.